This is a list of T cell receptor beta chains from one sample in a study of siplizumab effects on memory and regulatory T cells. The method was immunoSEQ multiplex PCR; TCRdb's version includes in-frame clones alone and lacks a portion of them. The sample shows more than 85,000 clones, roughly nine tenths of them seen only once. Source material: CD4+ T cells sorted from blood. Every receptor here comes from a human donor in good health. The CDR3 runs from the conserved cysteine through the conserved F or W. The D gene is left open where the match is weak. Size values are once, few and many counts, or a class for expanded clones, and some rows have none.

few | TRBD1 | TRBJ1-4 | TRBV7-2 | CASSRQGARTNEKLFF | TGTGCCAGCAGCCGACAGGGGGCGCGAACTAATGAAAAACTGTTTTTT
. | . | TRBJ2-5 | TRBV9 | CASSQPDPLVLETQYF | TGTGCCAGCAGCCAACCGGACCCCCTAGTTTTAGAGACCCAGTACTTC
. | . | TRBJ2-3 | TRBV9 | CASSASNRDTDTQYF | TGTGCCAGCAGCGCTAGTAACAGGGACACAGATACGCAGTATTTT
. | TRBD1 | TRBJ1-1 | TRBV5-1 | CASTPGQQYTEAFF | TGCGCCAGCACCCCGGGACAGCAGTACACTGAAGCTTTCTTT
. | . | TRBJ2-3 | TRBV30 | CAWRFGSGTDTQYF | TGTGCCTGGAGGTTCGGGAGCGGGACAGATACGCAGTATTTT
. | TRBD2 | TRBJ2-5 | TRBV5-1 | CATSDQGGRGETQYF | TGCGCCACCTCGGATCAGGGCGGGAGGGGAGAGACCCAGTACTTC
. | . | TRBJ2-1 | TRBV5-1 | CASSLGAGDGSEQFF | TGCGCCAGCAGCTTGGGGGCAGGGGATGGCTCTGAGCAGTTCTTC
. | TRBD2 | TRBJ2-1 | TRBV27 | CASNGLAGGKAYNEQFF | TGTGCCAGCAATGGACTAGCGGGAGGGAAGGCCTACAATGAGCAGTTCTTC
. | TRBD1 | TRBJ2-7 | TRBV5-8 | CASSPRTGSYEQYF | TGTGCCAGCAGCCCGCGGACAGGGTCCTACGAGCAGTACTTC
. | . | TRBJ1-1 | TRBV5-6 | CASSHGRKNTEAFF | TGTGCCAGCAGCCACGGACGGAAGAACACTGAAGCTTTCTTT
. | . | TRBJ2-7 | TRBV15 | CATSRDRYYEQYF | TGTGCCACCAGCAGAGATAGGTACTACGAGCAGTACTTC
. | TRBD2 | TRBJ2-7 | TRBV5-6 | CASSLVVGGPSYEQYF | TGTGCCAGCAGCTTGGTAGTGGGAGGGCCGTCATACGAGCAGTACTTC
once | . | TRBJ2-1 | TRBV11-3 | CASSLDTGNEQFF | TGTGCCAGCAGCCTGGATACGGGGAATGAGCAGTTCTTC
. | . | TRBJ2-2 | TRBV29-1 | CSARGGGSGGELFF | TGCAGCGCCCGTGGGGGCGGGAGTGGTGGGGAGCTGTTTTTT
. | . | TRBJ2-3 | TRBV10-1 | CASSEIPQGPDTQYF | TGCGCCAGCAGTGAGATCCCGCAGGGACCAGATACGCAGTATTTT
once | . | TRBJ2-1 | TRBV7-3 | CASSLSVGRPNEQFF | TGTGCCAGCAGCTTATCCGTTGGGAGACCCAATGAGCAGTTCTTC
. | . | TRBJ1-1 | TRBV5-5 | CASEFLAGARNTEAFF | TGTGCCAGCGAATTTCTAGCAGGGGCGAGGAACACTGAAGCTTTCTTT
many | . | TRBJ2-7 | TRBV30 | CAWSRDRPYEQYF | TGTGCCTGGAGCCGAGACAGACCCTACGAGCAGTACTTC
. | . | TRBJ2-2 | TRBV6-1 | CASSGRRTGELFF | TGTGCCAGCAGTGGAAGAAGGACCGGGGAGCTGTTTTTT
. | . | TRBJ2-6 | TRBV27 | CASAKSGANVLTF | TGTGCCAGCGCTAAGTCTGGGGCCAACGTCCTGACTTTC
. | . | TRBJ2-2 | TRBV27 | CASSSYRGALAGPTGELFF | TGTGCCAGCAGTTCTTACAGGGGGGCCCTAGCGGGGCCCACCGGGGAGCTGTTTTTT
. | . | TRBJ2-5 | TRBV30 | CAWIEGRGRETQYF | TGTGCCTGGATCGAGGGACGGGGTAGGGAGACCCAGTACTTC
few | . | TRBJ1-1 | TRBV30 | CAWGAGRGTEAFF | TGTGCCTGGGGTGCAGGGAGAGGCACTGAAGCTTTCTTT
. | TRBD2 | TRBJ2-7 | TRBV29-1 | CSVDSGGGYEQYF | TGCAGCGTTGATTCGGGAGGCGGCTACGAGCAGTACTTC
. | . | TRBJ2-7 | TRBV5-6 | CASSALGTSSAFYEQYF | TGTGCCAGCAGCGCCCTCGGAACCTCTAGCGCGTTCTACGAGCAGTACTTC
. | TRBD2 | TRBJ2-1 | TRBV6-5 | CASSRQTSGNNEQFF | TGTGCCAGCAGTCGACAGACTAGCGGCAACAATGAGCAGTTCTTC
. | TRBD2 | TRBJ2-1 | TRBV6-5 | CASSYREAEQFF | TGTGCCAGCAGTTATCGGGAGGCGGAGCAGTTCTTC
. | TRBD1 | TRBJ2-1 | TRBV28 | CAARDSYNEQFF | TGTGCCGCCCGGGACAGTTACAATGAGCAGTTCTTC
once | TRBD2 | TRBJ2-3 | TRBV5-1 | CASGASGSDTDTQYF | TGCGCCAGCGGGGCTAGCGGGAGTGACACAGATACGCAGTATTTT
. | . | TRBJ1-6 | TRBV9 | CASSVGQTYNSPLHF | TGTGCCAGCAGCGTAGGGCAGACTTATAATTCACCCCTCCACTTT
. | . | TRBJ2-5 | TRBV7-2 | CASSPRRVRETRYF | TGTGCCAGCAGCCCCCGGAGGGTCAGGGAGACCCGGTACTTC
. | TRBD1 | TRBJ1-4 | TRBV28 | CASSLGGQSNEKLFF | TGTGCCAGCAGTTTGGGGGGACAGAGTAATGAAAAACTGTTTTTT
once | . | TRBJ1-1 | TRBV7-8 | CASSLVGPEAFF | TGTGCCAGCAGCTTAGTTGGCCCTGAAGCTTTCTTT
. | TRBD2 | TRBJ2-1 | TRBV15 | CATSRVTSGRNEQFF | TGTGCCACCAGCAGAGTGACTAGCGGGAGGAATGAGCAGTTCTTC
few | . | TRBJ1-2 | TRBV19 | CASSIWTETYGYTF | TGTGCCAGTAGTATCTGGACAGAGACCTATGGCTACACCTTC
few | . | TRBJ1-2 | TRBV7-9 | CASSSTGGNYGYTF | TGTGCCAGCAGCTCCACGGGGGGTAACTATGGCTACACCTTC
. | . | TRBJ1-3 | TRBV11-2 | CASTQDLTGNTIYF | TGTGCCAGCACCCAGGACCTCACTGGAAACACCATATATTTT
. | . | TRBJ1-2 | TRBV5-1 | CASSLSGADYGYTF | TGCGCCAGCAGCTTGTCAGGGGCGGACTATGGCTACACCTTC
. | . | TRBJ1-1 | TRBV7-8 | CASSLAGATRVFVNTEAFF | TGTGCCAGCAGCTTAGCGGGGGCAACAAGGGTTTTTGTGAACACTGAAGCTTTCTTT
. | . | TRBJ1-3 | TRBV9 | CASSPGSGNTIYF | TGTGCCAGCAGCCCAGGGTCTGGAAACACCATATATTTT
. | . | TRBJ1-5 | TRBV6-5 | CASRAFSRGDQPQHF | TGTGCCAGCAGAGCCTTCTCCAGGGGTGATCAGCCCCAGCATTTT
. | . | TRBJ1-4 | TRBV27 | CASSTKGGENEKLFF | TGTGCCAGCTCCACCAAGGGAGGCGAGAATGAAAAACTGTTTTTT
few | . | TRBJ1-1 | TRBV30 | CASTDANTEAFF | TGTGCCTCGACCGACGCGAACACTGAAGCTTTCTTT
. | . | TRBJ2-3 | TRBV11-3 | CASSISRGSYTDTQYF | TGTGCCAGCAGCATCTCGCGGGGATCTTACACAGATACGCAGTATTTT
. | . | TRBJ1-2 | TRBV5-1 | CASSSVERGYTF | TGCGCCAGCAGCTCCGTCGAACGCGGCTACACCTTC
. | . | TRBJ2-4 | TRBV18 | CASSPPTGTLNF | TGTGCCAGCTCACCACCGACCGGGACCTTGAACTTC
. | TRBD2 | TRBJ2-3 | TRBV7-3 | CASSLGTSGGMVNTQYF | TGTGCCAGCAGCCTGGGGACTAGCGGGGGTATGGTTAATACGCAGTATTTT
. | . | TRBJ2-7 | TRBV15 | CATSREGGGYEQYF | TGTGCCACCAGCAGAGAAGGGGGAGGCTACGAGCAGTACTTC
. | . | TRBJ2-3 | TRBV28 | CASKGGTSTDTQYF | TGTGCCAGTAAAGGGGGAACTAGCACAGATACGCAGTATTTT
. | . | TRBJ1-1 | TRBV29-1 | CSVSHAVNTEAFF | TGCAGCGTTTCCCACGCGGTGAACACTGAAGCTTTCTTT
once | TRBD1 | TRBJ1-5 | TRBV30 | CAWTPNRGFNQPQHF | TGTGCCTGGACGCCAAACAGGGGCTTCAATCAGCCCCAGCATTTT
. | . | TRBJ1-4 | TRBV28 | CASSGDATNEKLFF | TGTGCCAGCAGTGGGGATGCAACTAATGAAAAACTGTTTTTT
. | TRBD2 | TRBJ2-3 | TRBV29-1 | CSVPSAGVADTQYF | TGCAGCGTGCCTTCAGCGGGAGTAGCAGATACGCAGTATTTT
. | . | TRBJ2-3 | TRBV7-9 | CASNRTSGVGDTQYF | TGTGCCAGCAACAGGACCTCAGGGGTTGGAGATACGCAGTATTTT
. | . | TRBJ1-2 | TRBV27 | CASSLRRQNYGYTF | TGTGCCAGCAGTTTACGACGACAGAACTATGGCTACACCTTC
. | TRBD2 | TRBJ2-5 | TRBV18 | CASSPRGLVGETQYF | TGTGCCAGCTCACCCCGGGGACTAGTGGGGGAGACCCAGTACTTC
. | . | TRBJ2-7 | TRBV25-1 | CASSEFNFDEQYF | TGTGCCAGCAGTGAATTCAATTTTGACGAGCAGTACTTC
. | . | TRBJ1-2 | TRBV5-1 | CASSLEGGNGYTF | TGCGCCAGCAGCTTAGAGGGAGGGAATGGCTACACCTTC